This TCR beta chain was sequenced during a study of blood T cell repertoires in COVID-19. The protocol was immunoSEQ multiplex PCR, while the TCRdb copy is restricted to in-frame clones and leaves out a portion. The sample carries around 190,000 clones, about 90% recorded once. Germline values: CDR1 ENHRY, CDR2 SYGVKD. V was clipped by 6 bases and J by 6 bases; unmatched bases: 1. CDR3 length: 13 amino acids. This chain connects TRBV10-3 to TRBJ2-1; 11 bases map to TRBD1. Sequenced material: peripheral blood. The TCR originated in a man aged 18 to 35 with active or convalescent COVID-19. The CDR3 region has the DNA TGTGCCATCAGCGGGACAGGGGGCAATGAGCAGTTCTTC. This gives the protein CAISGTGGNEQFF.